Sequencing of this T cell receptor (beta chain) was carried out in a study of cytomegalovirus exposure and HLA in healthy donors. Study results and limitations: By a later analysis, the bulk of CMV-associated TCR beta chains appeared HLA-restricted.

Remarks on this clone: The antigen is not known.

This PCR relied on a set of 60 Vbeta primers and 13 Jbeta primers. Assay used: immunoSEQ multiplex PCR; TCRdb lists only in-frame clones, some missing. The sample includes 100,000 to 150,000 clones, roughly 77% seen only once; the top ten take 1.1%. J was trimmed by 0 bases and V by 3 bases; bases with no gene match: 1. The CDR3 has 14 amino acids. CDR1 KGHSH and CDR2 LQKENI come from the germline V gene. The chain has TRBV18 and TRBJ1-1; 7 bases align to TRBD1. The sequenced sample was PBMCs. The clonotype originates from a woman in her twenties or thirties in good health and CMV-seronegative. DNA for the CDR3: TGTGCCAGCTCACCGGGACAGATGAACACTGAAGCTTTCTTT. It codes for CASSPGQMNTEAFF.